The 30 T cell receptor beta chains given below trace back to one sample, sequenced in a study of PD-L1 blockade in urothelial cancer. Produced via immunoSEQ multiplex PCR; TCRdb's table is partial and in-frame only. The sample lists about 81,000 clones, about 89% occurring once. The time point denotes: pretreatment peripheral blood. The starting material was PBMCs, obtained around atezolizumab (anti-PD-L1) treatment. These receptors were taken from a woman older than 75 with urothelial cancer.

CDR3 in amino acids: CASSASGRAAYEQYF. Here the CDR3 DNA reads TGCGCCAGCAGCGCTTCGGGCAGGGCTGCCTACGAGCAGTACTTC. The V call is TRBV10-2, the J call TRBJ2-7, with a weak D call TRBD1 (5 bases). This CDR3 spans 15 amino acids. The V end lost 6 bases, the J end lost 2 bases, and 17 bases lay between the germline ends. Germline V gives CDR1 WSHSY, CDR2 SAAADI.

This rearrangement joins TRBV19 to TRBJ2-7, with D tentatively TRBD2 (6 bases). Trimming stripped 4 bases from V and 1 base from J, with 26 bases between. Germline CDR1 reads LNHDA; CDR2 reads SQIVND (reference sequence). This CDR3 has 19 residues. CDR3 region: CASSKVTWGDRDFSYEQYF. CDR3 coding DNA: TGTGCCAGTAGTAAGGTTACGTGGGGGGACCGGGACTTTTCCTACGAGCAGTACTTC.

This clone was recorded only once. The chain is built from TRBV11-2 and TRBJ2-2; TRBD1 might be the D (7 bases). The CDR3 sequence is 12 residues long. V gave up 4 bases and J gave up 13 bases, with 13 bases separating them. Germline CDR1 SGHAT, CDR2 FQNNGV. This chain's CDR3 is CASSYNRGGLFF. The DNA for the CDR3 is TGTGCCAGCAGCTATAACAGGGGAGGGCTGTTTTTT.

The V and J genes are TRBV19 and TRBJ1-2, with 7 bases aligning to TRBD1. V lost 8 bases, J lost 3 bases, and 9 bases stayed unmatched. The germline gives CDR1 LNHDA, CDR2 SQIVND (reference sequence). This CDR3 region has 14 residues. In DNA form, the CDR3 reads TGTGCCAGTCTCCAAGACAGGGCTCACTATGGCTACACCTTC. This sequence encodes CASLQDRAHYGYTF.

The gene calls are TRBV27 and TRBJ2-1, with D possibly being TRBD2 (6 bases). Trimming removed 8 bases at V and 1 base at J, with 15 bases between. Germline lookup yields CDR1 MNHEY and CDR2 SMNVEV (reference sequence). CDR3 size: 15 residues. The CDR3 DNA is TGTGCCAGCGGAGGGTGGGGGATATCCTACAATGAGCAGTTCTTC. It yields the protein CASGGWGISYNEQFF.

V usage is TRBV12-5 and J usage is TRBJ1-2; TRBD1 matches 7 bases. J lost 5 bases, V lost 7 bases, and 10 bases had no gene match. The length of the CDR3 is 14 residues. CDR1 and CDR2 from the germline V gene are LGHNT and FRNRAP. Here the CDR3 DNA reads TGTGCTAGTGCCCGCGGCACAGGGGAGTATGGCTACACCTTC. This encodes CASARGTGEYGYTF.

The chain recombines TRBV5-1 with TRBJ2-7, with 7 bases identical to TRBD1. Germline values: CDR1 SGHRS, CDR2 YFSETQ. The CDR3 is made up of 13 amino acids. V lost 4 bases and J lost 3; bases outside the gene matches: 4. CDR3 bases: TGCGCCAGCAGCCCGGGACAGAGCTACGAGCAGTACTTC. Translation gives CASSPGQSYEQYF.

This sequence joins TRBV5-1 and TRBJ2-1, with 13 bases that match TRBD2. This CDR3 has 16 residues. Germline assignment: CDR1 SGHRS and CDR2 YFSETQ. The trim removed 4 bases at V and 5 bases at J, leaving 6 bases unmatched. The CDR3 bases are TGCGCCAGCAGCCCCGGACTAGCGGGAGTAAACAATGAGCAGTTCTTC. This encodes CASSPGLAGVNNEQFF. Filled out from reference TRBV5-1 and TRBJ2-1, the complete variable domain reads KAGVTQTPRYLIKTRGQQVTLSCSPISGHRSVSWYQQTPGQGLQFLFEYFSETQRNKGNFPGRFSGRQFSNSRSEMNVSTLELGDSALYLCASSPGLAGVNNEQFFGPGTRLTVL.

The chain combines TRBV5-8 with TRBJ2-1, with D possibly matching TRBD1 (6 bases). The germline V gene has CDR1 SGHTS and CDR2 YDEGEE. Trimming stripped 0 bases from V and 0 bases from J, with 13 bases between. This CDR3 region has 17 residues. The chain's CDR3 is CASSLVGTRSSYNEQFF. The CDR3 DNA follows: TGTGCCAGCAGCTTGGTTGGGACACGGAGCTCCTACAATGAGCAGTTCTTC. The full variable domain, rest sourced from reference TRBV5-8 and TRBJ2-1, is EAGVTQSPTHLIKTRGQQATLRCSPISGHTSVYWYQQALGLGLQFLLWYDEGEERNRGNFPPRFSGRQFPNYSSELNVNALELEDSALYLCASSLVGTRSSYNEQFFGPGTRLTVL.

This sequence joins TRBV28 and TRBJ1-1; D gene uncertain. Trimming shortened V by 8 bases and J by 1 base, and 20 bases separated the two germline ends. CDR3 length: 16 amino acids. Per the germline V gene, CDR1 is MDHEN and CDR2 is SYDVKM. The CDR3 sequence is CASAYTATHSNTEAFF. The CDR3 bases are TGTGCCAGCGCCTATACCGCCACCCACTCGAACACTGAAGCTTTCTTT.

The chain carries TRBV2 and TRBJ1-3; D uncertain. The V and J ends lost 3 bases and 4 bases respectively, with 7 bases between them. CDR3 length equals 13 residues. CDR1 is SNHLY and CDR2 is FYNNEI in the germline V gene. CDR3 sequence (DNA): TGTGCCAGCAGTGAGTTATTGGGAAACACCATATATTTT. Translated, it gives CASSELLGNTIYF.

The gene calls are TRBV10-2 and TRBJ2-1; D is ambiguous. V was clipped by 4 bases and J by 7 bases, with 5 bases between them. The CDR3 covers 11 residues. CDR1 is WSHSY, CDR2 SAAADI, per germline. CDR3: CASSARNEQFF. CDR3 nucleotides: TGCGCCAGCAGTGCTCGGAATGAGCAGTTCTTC.

The J gene is TRBJ2-1, the V gene TRBV6-5; TRBD2 matches at 10 bases. The CDR3 is made up of 14 amino acids. CDR1 is MNHEY and CDR2 is SVGAGI in the germline V gene. After removal of 1 base from V and 10 bases from J, the junction contained 4 bases not matched to a gene. CDR3 sequence: CASSYFQAGGEQFF. Here the CDR3 DNA reads TGTGCCAGCAGTTACTTCCAAGCGGGAGGGGAGCAGTTCTTC.

This CDR3 is CASSDRQGLNTGELFF. CDR3 DNA: TGTGCCAGCAGTGACCGACAGGGATTGAACACCGGGGAGCTGTTTTTT. This chain uses TRBV27 with TRBJ2-2; 7 nucleotides line up with TRBD1. Germline trimming cut 5 bases from V and 1 base from J; bases unmatched to any gene: 7. The CDR3 has 16 residues. Germline V gene lookup returns CDR1 MNHEY and CDR2 SMNVEV (reference sequence).

This chain connects TRBV5-4 to TRBJ1-4; D is perhaps TRBD1 (5 bases). This CDR3 region has 15 residues. V was cut by 3 bases and J by 5 bases, with 14 bases left in between. Per the germline V gene, CDR1 is SGHNT and CDR2 is YYREEE (reference sequence). This CDR3 reads CASSSGGGFNEKLFF. CDR3 DNA: TGTGCCAGCAGCTCCGGGGGGGGGTTCAATGAAAAACTGTTTTTT.

The chain has TRBV30 and TRBJ2-7, with D maybe TRBD2 (5 bases). Deletions cut 5 bases from V and 1 base from J, with 15 bases between. Germline values: CDR1 GTSNPN, CDR2 SVGIG (reference sequence). The CDR3 consists of 14 residues. CDR3 region: CAWASASRSYEQYF. Here the CDR3 DNA reads TGTGCCTGGGCCTCGGCTAGCCGTTCCTACGAGCAGTACTTC. The whole variable domain, filled in from reference TRBV30 and TRBJ2-7, reads SQTIHQWPATLVQPVGSPLSLECTVEGTSNPNLYWYRQAAGRGLQLLFYSVGIGQISSEVPQNLSASRPQDRQFILSSKKLLLSDSGFYLCAWASASRSYEQYFGPGTRLTVT.

The chain joins TRBV10-3 to TRBJ1-2; a possible D gene is TRBD1 (5 bases). The CDR3 consists of 15 residues. CDR1 and CDR2 (germline): ENHRY, SYGVKD. V was clipped by 0 bases and J by 4 bases, with 12 bases between them. The CDR3 DNA follows: TGTGCCATCAGTGAGTCATGGGGCTACCCCTATGGCTACACCTTC. As protein: CAISESWGYPYGYTF.

This clone appeared a single time. V usage is TRBV18 and J usage is TRBJ2-7, with a possible D match to TRBD1 (6 bases). The V end lost 2 bases, the J end lost 4 bases, and 18 bases lay between the germline ends. The CDR3 totals 16 residues. Per germline, CDR1 KGHSH and CDR2 LQKENI. The CDR3, as DNA: TGTGCCAGCTCACCAAGGACCGGGACATCTAATTACGAGCAGTACTTC. It translates to CASSPRTGTSNYEQYF.

The CDR3 loop reads CASAISTDTQYF. CDR3 coding DNA: TGTGCCAGCGCGATTAGTACAGATACGCAGTATTTT. J is TRBJ2-3 and V is TRBV2, with D uncertain. The CDR3 spans 12 residues. Per the germline V gene, CDR1 is SNHLY and CDR2 is FYNNEI. V lost 8 bases and J 3 bases, leaving 9 bases between the germline ends.

The chain recombines TRBV5-6 with TRBJ1-2; 8 nucleotides agree with TRBD1. Germline CDR1 is SGHDT and CDR2 is YYEEEE. The CDR3 contains 14 residues. J was trimmed by 4 bases and V by 6 bases; bases with no gene match: 8. The CDR3, as DNA: TGTGCCAGCAACCGCCCGGGACAGGCCTATGGCTACACCTTC. Translating gives CASNRPGQAYGYTF.

The chain couples TRBV6-1 to TRBJ1-4; 9 bases align to TRBD1. This CDR3 has 16 residues. Germline CDR1 is MNHNS and CDR2 is SASEGT. V shed 1 base, J shed 3 bases, and the junction held 3 bases outside the gene matches. The CDR3 DNA is TGTGCCAGCAGTGAAGGCGGGACAGGGCCTAATGAAAAACTGTTTTTT. It is translated as CASSEGGTGPNEKLFF.

J is TRBJ2-1 and V is TRBV7-9; weak D call: TRBD2 (6 bases). CDR1 is SEHNR, CDR2 FQNEAQ, per germline (reference sequence). The CDR3 has 15 amino acids. Between the trimmed V and J ends, which lost 5 bases and 6 bases, there was a span of 17 bases. The CDR3 DNA follows: TGTGCCAGCAGCCCCCGGTCCCTCGGGAGCAATGAGCAGTTCTTC. Encoded protein: CASSPRSLGSNEQFF.

The chain joins TRBV28 to TRBJ2-3, with TRBD1 matching over 7 bases. CDR3 length equals 13 residues. Germline trimming cut 4 bases from V and 7 bases from J; bases unmatched to any gene: 5. Per the germline V gene, CDR1 is MDHEN and CDR2 is SYDVKM. CDR3: CASSSGQSNTQYF. The DNA of the CDR3 is TGTGCCAGCAGTTCGGGACAGTCAAATACGCAGTATTTT.

V gene TRBV4-2 combines with J gene TRBJ2-7, with D maybe TRBD2 (6 bases). The V end was cut by 0 bases, the J end by 3 bases, with 12 bases between. Germline V CDR1 and CDR2: LGHNA, YNFKEQ. The length of the CDR3 is 15 residues. The CDR3 region is CASSQDREARYEQYF. CDR3 in DNA: TGTGCCAGCAGCCAAGACAGGGAGGCTCGCTACGAGCAGTACTTC.

V gene TRBV7-6 combines with J gene TRBJ1-1; a possible D gene is TRBD1 (6 bases). This CDR3 has 15 residues. CDR1 SGHVS and CDR2 FNYEAQ come from the germline V gene. V was shortened by 1 base and J by 1 base, with 10 bases between the two germline ends. The CDR3 here is CASSLGTARNTEAFF. The CDR3 DNA is TGTGCCAGCAGCTTAGGGACAGCCCGGAACACTGAAGCTTTCTTT.

The V and J genes are TRBV28 and TRBJ1-1; 8 bases line up with TRBD1. CDR3 length: 12 amino acids. CDR1 is MDHEN, CDR2 SYDVKM, per germline. The ends lost 5 bases at V and 10 bases at J; junction bases unmatched: 6. In nucleotides, the CDR3 is TGTGCCAGCAGTGCTATACAGGGGGTAGCTTTCTTT. Its translation is CASSAIQGVAFF.

This sequence joins TRBV18 and TRBJ2-7, with 9 nucleotides matching TRBD2. J gave up 4 bases and V 3 bases, and 4 bases lay outside the gene matches. Germline values: CDR1 KGHSH, CDR2 LQKENI. The CDR3 length is 14 residues. The CDR3 DNA is TGTGCCAGCTCACCCGGGACTAGCAAGTACGAGCAGTACTTC. This encodes CASSPGTSKYEQYF.

The rearrangement uses TRBV20-1 and TRBJ2-7; maybe TRBD1 (6 bases). CDR3 size: 11 residues. Germline V gene sequence: CDR1 DFQATT, CDR2 SNEGSKA (reference sequence). V lost 5 bases and J lost 3, with 8 bases in between. The CDR3, as DNA: TGCAGTGCTGAAGGGGGCTACGAGCAGTACTTC. Its translation: CSAEGGYEQYF.

This sequence joins TRBV7-2 and TRBJ2-2; 10 bases agree with TRBD2. The CDR3 spans 16 residues. Trimming cost V 2 bases and J 5 bases; bases outside gene matches: 5. The germline V gene encodes CDR1 SGHTA and CDR2 FQGNSA. The CDR3 loop is CASSLIAGGITGELFF. The CDR3 coding sequence is TGTGCCAGCAGCTTAATAGCGGGAGGCATTACCGGGGAGCTGTTTTTT.

The chain recombines TRBV7-9 with TRBJ2-7; TRBD2 agrees at 7 bases. Germline CDR1 reads SEHNR; CDR2 reads FQNEAQ (reference sequence). The CDR3 is 15 residues long. Trimming at V came to 5 bases and at J to 7 bases, leaving 14 bases not matched to a gene. CDR3: CASSLASGIPGEQYF. DNA of the CDR3: TGTGCCAGCAGCCTGGCGAGCGGGATTCCAGGGGAGCAGTACTTC. The variable domain in full, with the rest retrieved from reference TRBV7-9 and TRBJ2-7, is DTGVSQNPRHKITKRGQNVTFRCDPISEHNRLYWYRQTLGQGPEFLTYFQNEAQLEKSRLLSDRFSAERPKGSFSTLEIQRTEQGDSAMYLCASSLASGIPGEQYFGPGTRLTVT.